Presented here are 31 T cell receptor beta chains from one specimen sequenced in a study of beta chain features in type 1 diabetes. Whole-study findings and limits: Shorter TCRB CDR3s, moderately but significantly so, marked every one of the four CD4+ subsets in Type 1 diabetes patients.

Reverse transcription of all isolated RNA meant that expressed TCRB transcripts were sequenced. Measured with immunoSEQ multiplex PCR; TCRdb has only the in-frame clones, and not every one. The repertoire holds nearly 700,000 clones, with under 15% as singletons. These receptors' antigens are unknown. Sequencing was done on a sample of naive CD4+ T cells from blood. These receptors came from a man between 18 and 29 years old with type 1 diabetes.

In this sample, this clone turned up a few times. The chain has TRBV2 and TRBJ1-6; possible D gene TRBD1, 6 bases. The length of the CDR3 is 15 residues. The germline V gene encodes CDR1 SNHLY and CDR2 FYNNEI. V was shortened by 2 bases and J by 9 bases, with 14 bases between the two germline ends. The CDR3 DNA reads as TGTGCCAGCAGTGAAAGGGGACACTCTGGTTCACCCCTCCACTTT. Translating it yields CASSERGHSGSPLHF.

There are a few counts of this clone. This rearrangement joins TRBV27 to TRBJ1-5; TRBD1 aligns across 8 bases. V lost 6 bases to trimming and J lost 7 bases; unmatched junction nucleotides: 11. Germline CDR1 MNHEY, CDR2 SMNVEV (reference sequence). There are 15 residues in the CDR3. The CDR3 loop reads CASSRQGQEGQPQHF. The CDR3 coding sequence is TGTGCCAGCAGCCGACAGGGGCAGGAGGGACAGCCCCAGCATTTT.

Only a few counts were recorded for this clone. The V and J genes are TRBV13 and TRBJ1-2; D gene ambiguous. Trimming took 4 bases from V and 8 from J, leaving 5 bases between them. The germline V gene has CDR1 PRHDT and CDR2 FYEKMQ (reference sequence). The CDR3 runs to 10 residues. The CDR3 region has the DNA TGTGCCAGCAGCTATATCGGCTACACCTTC. This sequence encodes CASSYIGYTF. Full variable domain (rest looked up from reference TRBV13 and TRBJ1-2): AAGVIQSPRHLIKEKRETATLKCYPIPRHDTVYWYQQGPGQDPQFLISFYEKMQSDKGSIPDRFSAQQFSDYHSELNMSSLELGDSALYFCASSYIGYTFGSGTRLTVV.

Worth noting for this clone: This sample also contains other DNA sequences that code for the same CDR3. The CDR3 DNA reads TGCAGCGTGCAGGGGAACACTGAAGCTTTCTTT. It is translated as CSVQGNTEAFF. This chain uses TRBV29-1 with TRBJ1-1; D possibly corresponds to TRBD1 (5 bases). The length of the CDR3 is 11 residues. Trimming stripped 6 bases from V and 1 base from J, with 6 bases between. The germline V gene encodes CDR1 SQVTM and CDR2 ANQGSEA.

The gene calls are TRBV28 and TRBJ2-3; no firm D call. The CDR3 has 13 amino acids. V gave up 4 bases and J gave up 4 bases, with 9 bases separating them. CDR1 is MDHEN, CDR2 SYDVKM, per germline. The CDR3 nucleotides are TGTGCCAGCAGTTCAGGACGGTCAGATACGCAGTATTTT. It encodes CASSSGRSDTQYF.

In its sample, this clone was seen a few times. The same CDR3 arises from other DNA sequences in this sample as well. The chain uses TRBV7-2 and TRBJ2-1, with a weak D call TRBD2 (7 bases). CDR3 size: 15 residues. V was trimmed by 0 bases and J by 6 bases, leaving 12 bases between them. The germline CDR1 and CDR2 sequences are SGHTA and FQGNSA. Here the CDR3 DNA reads TGTGCCAGCAGCTTAGCGGGGGGGCCATTCAATGAGCAGTTCTTC. Translating gives CASSLAGGPFNEQFF. The entire variable domain, with the rest obtained from reference TRBV7-2 and TRBJ2-1, is as follows: GAGVSQSPSNKVTEKGKDVELRCDPISGHTALYWYRQSLGQGLEFLIYFQGNSAPDKSGLPSDRFSAERTGGSVSTLTIQRTQQEDSAVYLCASSLAGGPFNEQFFGPGTRLTVL.

The chain is built from TRBV15 and TRBJ1-2; D may be TRBD1 (5 bases). Looked up from germline, CDR1 is LNHNV and CDR2 is YYDKDF (reference sequence). This CDR3 has 13 amino acids. The ends were cut back, 1 base at V and 8 bases at J, with 11 bases in the middle. Here the CDR3 reads CATSRADTGGYTF. The CDR3, as DNA: TGTGCCACCAGCAGAGCGGACACGGGAGGCTACACCTTC.

This clone was counted between two and nine times. Other DNA sequences in the sample encode the same CDR3. The chain carries TRBV5-1 and TRBJ2-5; tentatively, D is TRBD1 or TRBD2 (5 bases each). The V gene's germline CDR1 is SGHRS and CDR2 YFSETQ. This CDR3 is built from 13 residues. The germline V and J ends were trimmed by 4 bases and 5 bases, with 12 bases remaining between them. The CDR3 DNA sequence: TGCGCCAGCAGCCCGGGACCTGGGGAGACCCAGTACTTC. Protein sequence: CASSPGPGETQYF.

This clone was counted only a few times. V is TRBV6-1 and J is TRBJ2-5; possible D gene TRBD2, 6 bases. The CDR3 is made up of 15 amino acids. Germline V gene data show CDR1 as MNHNS and CDR2 as SASEGT. Trimming removed 10 bases from V and 2 bases from J, with 20 bases in between. CDR3 residues: CATNPAGRGQETQYF. The CDR3 DNA reads TGTGCCACCAACCCGGCGGGGCGAGGTCAAGAGACCCAGTACTTC.

This chain connects TRBV30 to TRBJ1-3; 7 positions agree with TRBD1. The CDR3 is 11 amino acids. Germline loops: CDR1 GTSNPN, CDR2 SVGIG (reference sequence). J was trimmed by 3 bases and V by 8 bases; bases with no gene match: 1. The CDR3 bases are TGTGCCAGGGGGCTTGGAAACACCATATATTTT. Its protein is CARGLGNTIYF.

Only a few counts were recorded for this clone. The genes are TRBV30 and TRBJ2-5; 7 bases line up with TRBD2. Germline-derived CDR1 and CDR2 are GTSNPN and SVGIG (reference sequence). J gave up 1 base and V 2 bases, and 7 bases lay outside the gene matches. The CDR3 is 15 residues long. The CDR3 sequence: CAWSSGIIVQETQYF. CDR3 nucleotide sequence: TGTGCCTGGAGTAGCGGGATAATCGTCCAAGAGACCCAGTACTTC.

The rearrangement uses TRBV30 and TRBJ1-5; TRBD1 matches 7 bases. V lost 0 bases to trimming and J lost 1 base; unmatched junction nucleotides: 3. The CDR3 is 15 residues long. Germline lookup yields CDR1 GTSNPN and CDR2 SVGIG (reference sequence). The CDR3 loop is CAWSVMTGSNQPQHF. CDR3 DNA: TGTGCCTGGAGTGTTATGACAGGGAGCAATCAGCCCCAGCATTTT.

This clone was detected only a few times. The CDR3 DNA reads TGCGCCAGCAGCCAAGTTTCTGCGGGGGAGACCCAGTACTTC. Its translation is CASSQVSAGETQYF. This chain uses TRBV4-1 with TRBJ2-5; D is perhaps TRBD2 (6 bases). The germline V gene encodes CDR1 MGHRA and CDR2 YSYEKL. The CDR3 loop spans 14 amino acids. V lost 1 base and J lost 5, with 11 bases in between.

V is TRBV18 and J is TRBJ2-3; D is perhaps TRBD2 (7 bases). V was cut by 0 bases and J by 2 bases, with 9 bases left in between. The CDR3 is 15 amino acids. Germline V CDR1 and CDR2: KGHSH, LQKENI. The DNA of the CDR3 is TGTGCCAGCTCACCACCGGCGGGGGCCACAGATACGCAGTATTTT. Amino acids: CASSPPAGATDTQYF. The whole variable domain, remainder taken from reference TRBV18 and TRBJ2-3, is NAGVMQNPRHLVRRRGQEARLRCSPMKGHSHVYWYRQLPEEGLKFMVYLQKENIIDESGMPKERFSAEFPKEGPSILRIQQVVRGDSAAYFCASSPPAGATDTQYFGPGTRLTVL.

This chain links TRBV6-6 with TRBJ1-2, with TRBD1 as a possible D gene (5 bases). Germline V gene data show CDR1 as MNHNY and CDR2 as SVGAGI (reference sequence). The CDR3 has 14 residues. V dropped 2 bases and J dropped 3 bases, with 10 bases sitting between them. The CDR3 nucleotides read TGTGCCAGCAGTTACGCCCGGGGGGACTATGGCTACACCTTC. Translation gives CASSYARGDYGYTF.

This clone was seen a few times. The chain has TRBV4-1 and TRBJ2-1; D possibly corresponds to TRBD2 (6 bases). This CDR3 is 17 amino acids long. The germline V gene encodes CDR1 MGHRA and CDR2 YSYEKL. V lost 0 bases, J lost 0 bases, and 12 bases lay in between. The CDR3 DNA follows: TGCGCCAGCAGCCAAGATTCGGACTATAGCTCCTACAATGAGCAGTTCTTC. Its translation: CASSQDSDYSSYNEQFF.

The chain carries TRBV30 and TRBJ1-5; tentatively, D is TRBD1 (6 bases). This CDR3 region has 13 residues. Trimming cost V 3 bases and J 3 bases, with 9 bases left between them. Germline V gene sequence: CDR1 GTSNPN, CDR2 SVGIG (reference sequence). CDR3 sequence (DNA): TGTGCCTGGAGCAGGGGAATCAATCAGCCCCAGCATTTT. It specifies CAWSRGINQPQHF.

The chain uses TRBV7-2 and TRBJ1-2; D is unresolved. V gave up 2 bases and J gave up 4 bases, with 17 bases separating them. CDR1 and CDR2 from the germline V gene are SGHTA and FQGNSA. This CDR3 spans 16 amino acids. CDR3 protein: CASSLSSGIRGYGYTF. CDR3 bases: TGTGCCAGCAGCTTAAGCTCAGGAATTCGAGGCTATGGCTACACCTTC.

V usage is TRBV30 and J usage is TRBJ1-2; D gene unclear. Germline V gives CDR1 GTSNPN, CDR2 SVGIG (reference sequence). This CDR3 spans 11 amino acids. Trimming shortened V by 1 base and J by 4 bases, and 4 bases separated the two germline ends. The CDR3 here is CAWSGPYGYTF. In DNA, the CDR3 is TGTGCCTGGAGTGGTCCCTATGGCTACACCTTC.

The chain uses TRBV6-6 and TRBJ1-2, with 8 bases that match TRBD1. Germline CDR1 is MNHNY and CDR2 is SVGAGI (reference sequence). Trimming took 2 bases from V and 4 from J; bases not matched to a gene: 3. The CDR3 is 14 residues long. In DNA, the CDR3 is TGTGCCAGCAGTTACGGCGACAGGGGCTATGGCTACACCTTC. Its protein is CASSYGDRGYGYTF.

The chain employs TRBV2 and TRBJ1-1; D not certain. CDR1 and CDR2 (germline): SNHLY, FYNNEI. The CDR3 consists of 15 residues. V shed 6 bases and J shed 1 base, with 15 bases lying between them. CDR3 sequence (DNA): TGTGCCAGCAGGCAACTGACGGGAGAGAACACTGAAGCTTTCTTT. Encoded protein: CASRQLTGENTEAFF.

This clone was seen only a few times. This chain joins TRBV7-2 and TRBJ1-1, with D unresolved. The CDR3 length is 13 residues. Between the trimmed V and J ends, which lost 1 base and 5 bases, there was a span of 8 bases. Germline CDR1 SGHTA, CDR2 FQGNSA. As DNA, the CDR3 is TGTGCCAGCAGCTTAGGGATCCAAACTGAAGCTTTCTTT. Its translation is CASSLGIQTEAFF.

This clone was found a few times. The CDR3 region has the DNA TGTGCCAGCAGCTTAGAGGGGACGAGCACTGAAGCTTTCTTT. This codes for CASSLEGTSTEAFF. This rearrangement joins TRBV7-9 to TRBJ1-1, with a possible D match to TRBD1 (5 bases). The CDR3 runs to 14 residues. Germline-derived CDR1 and CDR2 are SEHNR and FQNEAQ (reference sequence). Trimming took off 1 base at V and 4 bases at J, with 10 bases between the two ends. Variable domain in full (rest from reference TRBV7-9 and TRBJ1-1): DTGVSQNPRHKITKRGQNVTFRCDPISEHNRLYWYRQTLGQGPEFLTYFQNEAQLEKSRLLSDRFSAERPKGSFSTLEIQRTEQGDSAMYLCASSLEGTSTEAFFGQGTRLTVV.

There are a few counts of this clone. V gene TRBV19 combines with J gene TRBJ2-1; no definite D call. Trimming pared 5 bases from V and 4 bases from J, leaving 15 bases between. CDR1 and CDR2 (germline): LNHDA, SQIVND (reference sequence). The CDR3 spans 15 residues. For the CDR3, the DNA is TGTGCCAGTAGTTCGACCCCTGGGGAATACAATGAGCAGTTCTTC. Its protein product is CASSSTPGEYNEQFF.

This clone showed up just a few times. The rearrangement joins TRBV7-8 to TRBJ2-7, with D perhaps given as TRBD1 or TRBD2 (6 bases each). Germline V gene data show CDR1 as SGHVS and CDR2 as FQNEAQ. The CDR3 runs to 13 residues. The ends were cut back, 5 bases at V and 6 bases at J, with 14 bases in the middle. The CDR3 here is CASSTEGGSEQYF. Here the CDR3 DNA reads TGTGCCAGCAGCACCGAGGGGGGTAGCGAGCAGTACTTC.

The chain uses TRBV10-3 and TRBJ2-7; 8 bases are a match to TRBD2. Looked up from germline, CDR1 is ENHRY and CDR2 is SYGVKD. V shed 9 bases and J 6 bases; nucleotides not matched to a gene: 7. The CDR3 sequence is 12 residues long. The chain's CDR3 is CAIRTSTAEQYF. The DNA for the CDR3 is TGTGCCATACGGACTAGCACTGCCGAGCAGTACTTC.

This clone was counted only a few times. The chain employs TRBV6-5 and TRBJ2-1; 7 bases agree with TRBD2. Germline CDR1 MNHEY, CDR2 SVGAGI. The V gene end was trimmed by 5 bases and the J gene end by 12 bases; junction bases not matched to a gene: 4. The length of the CDR3 is 11 residues. CDR3 region: CASSQAGRQFF. CDR3 bases: TGTGCCAGCAGTCAAGCGGGGAGGCAGTTCTTC.

This sequence joins TRBV19 and TRBJ1-1; 9 bases map to TRBD1. The CDR3 contains 14 residues. Looked up from germline, CDR1 is LNHDA and CDR2 is SQIVND (reference sequence). The trim removed 9 bases at V and 1 base at J, leaving 6 bases unmatched. The DNA of the CDR3 is TGTGCCAGCACTTGGGACAGGGCGAACACTGAAGCTTTCTTT. It is translated as CASTWDRANTEAFF.

This clone was counted only a few times. The rearrangement links TRBV25-1 to TRBJ1-1, with TRBD1 as a possible D gene (5 bases). Germline lookup yields CDR1 MGHDK and CDR2 SYGVNS. V lost 7 bases and J lost 5, with 14 bases in between. The CDR3 loop spans 13 amino acids. CDR3: CASKGPLGTEAFF. DNA for the CDR3: TGTGCCAGCAAGGGACCGTTGGGGACTGAAGCTTTCTTT.

This clone was recorded a few times. The gene calls are TRBV19 and TRBJ2-7, with 9 nucleotides matching TRBD1. CDR3 size: 13 residues. V shed 4 bases and J 4 bases; nucleotides not matched to a gene: 2. Germline values: CDR1 LNHDA, CDR2 SQIVND (reference sequence). The CDR3 region has the DNA TGTGCCAGTAGTAGGGGACAGGGATACGAGCAGTACTTC. Translation gives CASSRGQGYEQYF.

This clone was seen a few times. V and J are TRBV11-2 and TRBJ1-1, with D uncertain. The germline V and J ends were trimmed by 5 bases and 6 bases, with 7 bases remaining between them. The CDR3 is 11 amino acids. CDR1 SGHAT and CDR2 FQNNGV come from the germline V gene. CDR3 DNA: TGTGCCAGCAGCAACGGACCTGAAGCTTTCTTT. This encodes CASSNGPEAFF.